This T cell receptor beta chain is drawn from a study of cytomegalovirus exposure and HLA in healthy donors. Study summary: HLA-typed donors were the source of about 81 million unique TCRs held in an early data release. The Caucasian-associated ancestry cluster held roughly 78% of under 450 genotyped donors. Notes on the study in general: Donors belonging to an Asian-associated ancestry cluster reportedly showed fewer N-insertions in productive TCRs than the roughly 680-donor mean, according to what a later analysis found. In a later analysis, a missense DCLRE1C variant was linked to TCR beta V- and J-gene trimming.

The PCR employed 60 Vbeta primers together with 13 Jbeta primers. The protocol was immunoSEQ multiplex PCR, while the TCRdb copy is restricted to in-frame clones and leaves out a portion. The repertoire holds about 57,000 clones, with 80% as singletons. This CDR3 has 15 residues. The V gene's germline CDR1 is LGHNA and CDR2 YSLEER. V lost 0 bases, J lost 2 bases, and 9 bases lay in between. Note on this clone: The antigen remains undetermined.

The source of this sequence is a male donor in good health and CMV-seronegative. Specimen: PBMCs. The genes are TRBV4-3 and TRBJ2-3; no reliable D call. The DNA of the CDR3 is TGCGCCAGCAGCCAAGAGTCAGCGACCACAGATACGCAGTATTTT. Translated: CASSQESATTDTQYF.